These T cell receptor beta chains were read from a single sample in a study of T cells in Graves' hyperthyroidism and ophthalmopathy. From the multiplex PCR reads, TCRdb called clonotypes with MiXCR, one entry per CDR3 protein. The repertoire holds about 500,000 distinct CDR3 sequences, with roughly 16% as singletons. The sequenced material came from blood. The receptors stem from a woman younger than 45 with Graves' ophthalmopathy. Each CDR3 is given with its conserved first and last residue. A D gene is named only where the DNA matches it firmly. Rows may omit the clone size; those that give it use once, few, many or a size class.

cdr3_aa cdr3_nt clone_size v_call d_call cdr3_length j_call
CASSVALGPDTQYF TGTGCCAGCAGCGTAGCTTTAGGGCCCGATACGCAGTATTTT few TRBV9 . 14 TRBJ2-3
CASSLGGANEQFF TGTGCCAGCAGCTTAGGAGGGGCCAATGAGCAGTTCTTC many TRBV7-2 . 13 TRBJ2-1
CASSPKGGDTGELFF TGTGCCAGTAGCCCCAAGGGGGGGGACACCGGGGAGCTGTTTTTT few TRBV19 . 15 TRBJ2-2
CASSLRPVEQPQHF TGTGCCAGCAGTTTAAGGCCGGTAGAACAGCCCCAGCATTTT many TRBV12-3/TRBV12-4 . 14 TRBJ1-5
CASSLAFILGNEQFF TGTGCCAGCAGCTTAGCGTTCATCCTCGGCAATGAGCAGTTCTTC . TRBV7-2 . 15 TRBJ2-1
CASSREYAGEQFF TGCGCCAGCAGCCGTGAGTATGCGGGTGAGCAGTTCTTC many TRBV4-1 . 13 TRBJ2-1
CASSSASPPDANEQFF TGTGCCAGCAGTTCGGCTTCCCCTCCGGACGCGAATGAGCAGTTCTTC few TRBV27 . 16 TRBJ2-1
CASRVGYTEAFF TGTGCCAGCCGCGTAGGGTACACTGAAGCTTTCTTT many TRBV28 . 12 TRBJ1-1
CASSFFQVRSYNEQFF TGTGCCAGCAGCTTCTTCCAGGTCCGCTCCTACAATGAGCAGTTCTTC many TRBV7-2 . 16 TRBJ2-1
CAWSRHVNQPQHF TGTGCCTGGAGCAGACACGTTAATCAGCCCCAGCATTTT few TRBV30 . 13 TRBJ1-5
CASSMTGGDEKLFF TGTGCCAGCAGTATGACAGGGGGAGACGAAAAACTGTTTTTT few TRBV28 TRBD1 14 TRBJ1-4
CSVHTAGVVGETQYF TGCAGCGTCCACACTGCAGGGGTCGTCGGGGAGACCCAGTACTTC few TRBV29-1 . 15 TRBJ2-5
CASSPPTRMNTEAFF TGTGCCAGCAGTCCGCCGACACGGATGAACACTGAAGCTTTCTTT many TRBV28 . 15 TRBJ1-1
CSAPLAGSTGELFF TGCAGTGCCCCTTTGGCGGGAAGCACCGGGGAGCTGTTTTTT few TRBV20-1 . 14 TRBJ2-2
CASRQGARCFDNEQFF TGTGCCAGTAGACAGGGGGCCCGTTGTTTCGACAATGAGCAGTTCTTC few TRBV19 TRBD1 16 TRBJ2-1
CASSSGTRGGNSPLHF TGTGCCAGCAGTTCCGGGACCCGAGGTGGTAATTCACCCCTCCACTTT . TRBV12-3/TRBV12-4 . 16 TRBJ1-6
CASSQDPGWGYTF TGCGCCAGCAGCCAAGATCCCGGGTGGGGCTACACCTTC . TRBV4-3 . 13 TRBJ1-2
CASSDFGGAYEQYF TGTGCCAGCAGTGACTTCGGCGGCGCCTACGAGCAGTACTTC few TRBV6-1 . 14 TRBJ2-7
CASSVSSGQPQHF TGTGCCAGCAGTGTGAGTTCGGGTCAGCCCCAGCATTTT many TRBV12-3/TRBV12-4 . 13 TRBJ1-5
CAWRFPGAYEQYF TGTGCCTGGAGGTTTCCTGGGGCCTACGAGCAGTACTTC many TRBV30 . 13 TRBJ2-7
CASSEYYFNEQFF TGTGCCAGCAGTGAATACTATTTCAATGAGCAGTTCTTC many TRBV2 . 13 TRBJ2-1
CASSEAGDFTDTQYF TGTGCCAGCAGTGAAGCGGGAGATTTCACAGATACGCAGTATTTT many TRBV28 TRBD2 15 TRBJ2-3
CASSRDRANQPQHF TGTGCCAGCAGCCGGGACAGGGCAAATCAGCCCCAGCATTTT . TRBV5-6 TRBD1 14 TRBJ1-5
CASSERGLAGFNEQFF TGTGCCAGCAGTGAGCGGGGACTAGCGGGATTCAATGAGCAGTTCTTC . TRBV2 TRBD2 16 TRBJ2-1
CATSESIQGVEQFF TGTGCCACCAGTGAGTCTATACAGGGCGTTGAGCAGTTCTTC . TRBV24-1 . 14 TRBJ2-1
CASSESSNQETQYF TGCGCCAGCAGTGAGTCCAGTAACCAAGAGACCCAGTACTTC . TRBV10-2 . 14 TRBJ2-5
CASSLQEPGASPLHF TGTGCCAGCAGTCTGCAGGAGCCCGGGGCGTCACCCCTCCACTTT few TRBV28 . 15 TRBJ1-6
CASTTGIGTSFSSYNEQFF TGTGCCAGCACCACAGGGATAGGGACTTCTTTTAGCTCCTACAATGAGCAGTTCTTC many TRBV28 . 19 TRBJ2-1
CASSLGDITYEQYF TGCGCCAGCAGCTTGGGGGACATAACCTACGAGCAGTACTTC few TRBV5-1 . 14 TRBJ2-7
CASSPWGTTNQPQHF TGTGCCAGCAGCCCCTGGGGGACCACCAATCAGCCCCAGCATTTT . TRBV9 . 15 TRBJ1-5
CASSLNTWSPTYNEQFF TGTGCCAGCAGCTTAAATACGTGGAGCCCCACCTACAATGAGCAGTTCTTC few TRBV7-9 . 17 TRBJ2-1
CAIYLAGALNEQFF TGTGCCATCTATCTAGCGGGAGCCCTAAATGAGCAGTTCTTC many TRBV28 TRBD2 14 TRBJ2-1
CASSPQLTIYF TGTGCCAGCAGCCCCCAGTTAACCATATATTTT few TRBV2 . 11 TRBJ1-3
CASSTRDRRETQYF TGTGCCAGTAGTACCCGGGATAGGAGAGAGACCCAGTACTTC few TRBV11-2 . 14 TRBJ2-5
CASSRAGGPTDTQYF TGCGCCAGCAGCAGGGCGGGAGGACCGACAGATACGCAGTATTTT many TRBV5-1 TRBD2 15 TRBJ2-3
CASSELGEGNTEAFF TGTGCCAGCAGTGAATTAGGGGAGGGCAACACTGAAGCTTTCTTT few TRBV25-1 . 15 TRBJ1-1
CAITVGAGELFF TGTGCCATAACCGTGGGAGCCGGGGAGCTGTTTTTT many TRBV10-3 . 12 TRBJ2-2
CASTDGRVGTDTQYF TGTGCCAGCACCGACGGGAGGGTGGGCACAGATACGCAGTATTTT . TRBV27 TRBD2 15 TRBJ2-3
CASGLSGGYNEQFF TGTGCTAGTGGCCTTAGCGGGGGCTACAATGAGCAGTTCTTC many TRBV12-5 TRBD2 14 TRBJ2-1
CAANTPGTGRDEQFF TGTGCTGCTAACACGCCCGGGACAGGTAGAGATGAGCAGTTCTTC few TRBV30 TRBD1 15 TRBJ2-1
CAWISPGLLAFF TGTGCCTGGATTTCTCCGGGACTTCTAGCTTTCTTT many TRBV30 . 12 TRBJ1-1
CASSHRTSGNEQYF TGCGCCAGCAGCCATAGGACTAGCGGGAACGAGCAGTACTTC many TRBV4-3 TRBD2 14 TRBJ2-7
CASRKVGSNEKLFF TGTGCCAGCAGGAAAGTCGGATCTAATGAAAAACTGTTTTTT many TRBV6-1 . 14 TRBJ1-4
CASSATAGTTYNSPLHF TGTGCCAGCAGCGCCACCGCCGGGACTACTTATAATTCACCCCTCCACTTT many TRBV2 . 17 TRBJ1-6
CARSVTGYNERLFF TGTGCCCGGAGTGTAACAGGGTATAATGAAAGACTGTTTTTT . TRBV30 . 14 TRBJ1-4
CASNGQTATGELFF TGTGCCAGTAATGGTCAGACGGCCACCGGGGAGCTGTTTTTT . TRBV19 . 14 TRBJ2-2
CAWSDPGLAVDTGELFF TGTGCCTGGAGTGACCCGGGACTAGCGGTCGACACCGGGGAGCTGTTTTTT many TRBV30 TRBD2 17 TRBJ2-2
CASSYSGGGNQPQHF TGTGCCAGCAGTTACTCTGGAGGGGGCAATCAGCCCCAGCATTTT . TRBV6-5 . 15 TRBJ1-5
CASSWGQGKTEAFF TGTGCCAGCAGTTGGGGACAGGGGAAGACTGAAGCTTTCTTT few TRBV12-3/TRBV12-4 TRBD1 14 TRBJ1-1
CASTLPQGLLAKNIQYF TGTGCCAGCACCCTTCCACAGGGTCTGCTAGCCAAAAACATTCAGTACTTC few TRBV6-1 . 17 TRBJ2-4
CAIRGDRGEETQYF TGTGCCATCAGAGGAGACAGGGGGGAAGAGACCCAGTACTTC . TRBV10-3 TRBD1 14 TRBJ2-5
CSATPPSSYNSPLHF TGCAGTGCTACCCCCCCAAGCTCCTATAATTCACCCCTCCACTTT . TRBV20-1 . 15 TRBJ1-6
CASSLGYSEPQHF TGTGCCAGCAGTCTGGGGTACTCAGAGCCCCAGCATTTT . TRBV12-3/TRBV12-4 . 13 TRBJ1-5
CSVRYSGGRHEKLFF TGCAGCGTTCGTTATTCAGGGGGGCGACATGAAAAACTGTTTTTT . TRBV29-1 TRBD1 15 TRBJ1-4
CSAPGTGAYERYF TGCAGTGCTCCCGGGACAGGGGCCTACGAGCGGTACTTC . TRBV20-1 TRBD1 13 TRBJ2-7
CASQKTSGRSETQYF TGCGCCAGCCAAAAGACTAGCGGGAGATCGGAGACCCAGTACTTC . TRBV10-2 TRBD2 15 TRBJ2-5
CAISESGTRGSSPLHF TGTGCCATCAGTGAGTCCGGAACGAGAGGGAGTTCACCCCTCCACTTT . TRBV10-3 . 16 TRBJ1-6
CASSRTRSSNEQFF TGTGCCAGCAGCCGGACTAGATCCTCCAATGAGCAGTTCTTC few TRBV7-3 TRBD2 14 TRBJ2-1